The rows below give T cell receptor beta chains drawn from one sample of a study of post-analysis software for immune sequencing data. MiXCR, applied by TCRdb to the PCR reads, yields one record per CDR3 protein. This repertoire shows hundreds of thousands of distinct CDR3 sequences, about 38% found once; its top ten account for under 5.5%. Sequencing used blood. Every receptor here comes from a girl aged 5 to 17 with multiple sclerosis. CDR3s include the opening cysteine and the closing phenylalanine or tryptophan. A D gene is named only where the DNA matches it firmly. Expanded clones get a size class; other rows say once, few or many, or leave the size out.

NA TRBJ2-7 TRBV10-3 few TGTGCCATCAGGGAGTCTTGGGGCGCATACGAGCAGTACTTC CAIRESWGAYEQYF
TRBD1 TRBJ1-2 TRBV15 many TGTGCCACCAGCAGACCTGGACAGGGGATCAGGGGCTATGGCTACACCTTC CATSRPGQGIRGYGYTF
NA TRBJ2-6 TRBV19 few TGTGCCAGTAGTTTACAGGGTACCTCTGGGGCCAACGTCCTGACTTTC CASSLQGTSGANVLTF
NA TRBJ2-7 TRBV5-1 few TGCGCCAGCAGCCCGTGGGACACACACTACGAGCAGTACTTC CASSPWDTHYEQYF
TRBD2 TRBJ2-1 TRBV10-3 NA TGTGCCATCAGTGTGATTGGCGGGAGTATGTACAATGAGCAGTTCTTC CAISVIGGSMYNEQFF
NA TRBJ2-7 TRBV20-1 NA TGCAGTGCTAGCGGAGGGTATACCAACGAGCAGTACTTC CSASGGYTNEQYF
NA TRBJ2-2 TRBV12-3/TRBV12-4 NA TGTGCCAGCAGTTCACTCCCCCGGGCCGGGGAGCTGTTTTTT CASSSLPRAGELFF
TRBD2 TRBJ2-5 TRBV7-2 many TGTGCCAGCACCATAGTCGGGACTAGCGGCCAAGAGACCCAGTACTTC CASTIVGTSGQETQYF
NA TRBJ2-4 TRBV29-1 many TGCAGCGTCCGTGCGATGGGGATTCAGTACTTC CSVRAMGIQYF
NA TRBJ1-1 TRBV29-1 many TGCAGCGTTGAAGTTCCGAGGGTTCGGACTGAAGCTTTCTTT CSVEVPRVRTEAFF
NA TRBJ1-1 TRBV5-4 NA TGTGCCAGCAGCAAGTCGGTACAGGAGAACACTGAAGCTTTCTTT CASSKSVQENTEAFF
TRBD2 TRBJ2-5 TRBV5-5 many TGTGCCAGCAGCTCGGTAGCGGGGAAAGAAAGGGAGACCCAGTACTTC CASSSVAGKERETQYF
NA TRBJ1-4 TRBV5-1 many TGCGCCAGCAGCTTGGAAAAGTACAATGAAAAACTGTTTTTT CASSLEKYNEKLFF
NA TRBJ2-3 TRBV12-5 many TGTGCTAGTGCCCGACAGAGCACAGATACGCAGTATTTT CASARQSTDTQYF
TRBD2 TRBJ2-5 TRBV20-1 NA TGCAGTGCTAGTTTGGCCAGCGGGGTGGGGACCCAGTACTTC CSASLASGVGTQYF
NA TRBJ2-3 TRBV10-3 many TGTGCCATAAAGCGAGGGACGCATACAGATACGCAGTATTTT CAIKRGTHTDTQYF
NA TRBJ2-2 TRBV5-1 few TGCGCCAGCAGCTGGATCGTCGGGGACACCGGGGAGCTGTTTTTT CASSWIVGDTGELFF
TRBD2 TRBJ2-1 TRBV5-1 NA TGCGCCAGCAGCTTGGTTAGACTAGCGGGGTCCTACAATGAGCAGTTCTTC CASSLVRLAGSYNEQFF
NA TRBJ1-4 TRBV7-6 many TGTGCCAGCAGCAAGACGGAGGCAACTAATGAAAAACTGTTTTTT CASSKTEATNEKLFF
TRBD1 TRBJ2-7 TRBV28 many TGTGCCAGCACCCCAGGAGGGACAGGGATTTCCTACGAGCAGTACTTC CASTPGGTGISYEQYF
TRBD2 TRBJ2-7 TRBV5-1 NA TGCGCCAGCAGCTTGGCCTCTCTAGCGGGTTCTAAGACCCATTACTTC CASSLASLAGSKTHYF
NA TRBJ2-1 TRBV5-1 many TGCGCCAGCAGCGAAGGGGGGGATGAGCAGTTCTTC CASSEGGDEQFF
NA TRBJ1-2 TRBV6-6 NA TGTGCCAGTAGTCCCCCCATGAACCTGTTTAGCTACACCTTC CASSPPMNLFSYTF
NA TRBJ2-1 TRBV29-1 once TGCAGCGTTGAGGAGGCCACGAGCTCCTACAATGAGCAGTTCTTC CSVEEATSSYNEQFF
TRBD1 TRBJ1-4 TRBV19 NA TGTGCCAGTGGACAGGGGCCTAATGAAAAACTGTTTTTT CASGQGPNEKLFF
NA TRBJ2-7 TRBV5-1 NA TGCGCCAGCAGTCGGGACTCCTACGAGCAGTACTTC CASSRDSYEQYF
NA TRBJ2-3 TRBV5-1 few TGCGCCAGCAGCTTACAGATGCAGACAGATACGCAGTATTTT CASSLQMQTDTQYF
TRBD2 TRBJ2-2 TRBV6-5 NA TGTGCCAGCAGTTTGGGACTAGCGGGGGCCGAGGGTGTCACCGGGGAGCTGTTTTTT CASSLGLAGAEGVTGELFF
NA TRBJ1-2 TRBV12-3/TRBV12-4 few TGTGCCGGCAGTTCCCCCAGGGACGGTGACTATGGCTACACCTTC CAGSSPRDGDYGYTF
TRBD2 TRBJ2-3 TRBV20-1 many TGCAGTGCGGTCAGCGGGGGGGGCGATACGCAGTATTTT CSAVSGGGDTQYF
NA TRBJ1-1 TRBV9 NA TGTGCCAGCAGCGGTGGAGGGTACAACACTGAAGCTTTCTTT CASSGGGYNTEAFF
TRBD2 TRBJ2-3 TRBV20-1 many TGCAGTGCTAGAGGCGATAGCGGGAGGGGAGTGGGGGATACGCAGTATTTT CSARGDSGRGVGDTQYF
NA TRBJ2-5 TRBV11-2 few TGTGCCAGCAGCTTCCCAGGGGCATCTGGAGAGACCCAGTACTTC CASSFPGASGETQYF
NA TRBJ2-5 TRBV2 NA TGTGCCAGCTCCCAGGGGGGGGGAGAGACCCAGTACTTC CASSQGGGETQYF
NA TRBJ1-1 TRBV5-5 NA TGTGCCAGCAGCTCCGGATGGGGGGTCACTGAAGCTTTCTTT CASSSGWGVTEAFF
NA TRBJ2-5 TRBV7-3 NA TGTGCCAGCAGCCCCTATCCCGGGACCCTGGAGACCCAGTACTTC CASSPYPGTLETQYF
NA TRBJ2-1 TRBV5-1 NA TGCGCCAGCAGCTGGGACTCGACCCCTTACAATGAGCAGTTCTTC CASSWDSTPYNEQFF
TRBD1 TRBJ1-1 TRBV27 many TGTGCCAGCAGTCACCCCGGACAGGGGGACACTGAAGCTTTCTTT CASSHPGQGDTEAFF
NA TRBJ1-2 TRBV4-1 many TGCGCCAGCAGCCAAGATTTGCAGGGTACGCTCTATGGCTACACCTTC CASSQDLQGTLYGYTF
NA TRBJ2-1 TRBV5-1 many TGCGCCAGCAGCTTGGTCCTGGGGGCCGGGGATGAGCAGTTCTTC CASSLVLGAGDEQFF
TRBD2 TRBJ2-1 TRBV12-3/TRBV12-4 many TGTGCCAGCAGGTCTAGCGGGAGTCGTTACAATGAGCAGTTCTTC CASRSSGSRYNEQFF
TRBD1 TRBJ1-2 TRBV20-1 many TGCAGTGCTAGCCGCCGCAATGTAGGGGGCCATGGCTACACCTTC CSASRRNVGGHGYTF
NA TRBJ1-1 TRBV7-2 NA TGTGCCAGCAGCTTACGACTAGGGAGCTTAACTGAAGCTTTCTTT CASSLRLGSLTEAFF
NA TRBJ2-3 TRBV7-2 many TGTGCCAGCACTCGAGGGGCGCCAGATACGCAGTATTTT CASTRGAPDTQYF
TRBD1 TRBJ2-7 TRBV28 many TGTGCCAGCAGTTTGACAGGGGCCCCCTACGAGCAGTACTTC CASSLTGAPYEQYF
NA TRBJ1-2 TRBV29-1 NA TGCAGCGTTGAATCCCATGATGGCTACACCTTC CSVESHDGYTF
NA TRBJ1-1 TRBV7-9 NA TGTGCCAGCAGCTTGCTGTCCGGGACGGGGAACACTGAAGCTTTCTTT CASSLLSGTGNTEAFF
NA TRBJ1-6 TRBV12-3/TRBV12-4 NA TGTGCCAGCAGTTTGTCGATGGTTAATTCACCCCTCCACTTT CASSLSMVNSPLHF
NA TRBJ1-2 TRBV3-1 many TGTGCCAGCAGCTTGGGGACCAAAGGCTACACCTTC CASSLGTKGYTF
NA TRBJ1-1 TRBV5-1 NA TGCGCCAGCAGCGATGGACCGTCCAACACTGAAGCTTTCTTT CASSDGPSNTEAFF
TRBD1 TRBJ2-7 TRBV29-1 many TGCAGCGCCGGCCCCCGGACAGGGGACGAGCAGTACTTC CSAGPRTGDEQYF